This entry lists 25 T cell receptor beta chains sequenced from one sample in a study of cytomegalovirus exposure and HLA in healthy donors. This PCR relied on a set of 60 Vbeta primers and 13 Jbeta primers. The assay was immunoSEQ multiplex PCR, and TCRdb's table has in-frame clones only and misses some. The table lists about 150,000 clones, around 65% of them singletons. Sequenced: PBMCs. All receptors come from a woman aged 55-70 years in good health and CMV-seronegative.

This clone turned up a few times. This chain links TRBV21-1 with TRBJ1-6. TRBV21-1 is noted as a pseudogene. CDR3 length equals 22 residues. The CDR3 protein is CASSKAFGTKKGGPLFNSPLHF. CDR3 coding DNA: TGTGCCAGCAGCAAAGCTTTCGGCACAAAAAAGGGGGGGCCGTTATTTAATTCACCCCTCCACTTT.

This chain links TRBV5-1 with TRBJ1-1, with D maybe TRBD1 (5 bases). CDR3 length: 20 residues. V shed 5 bases and J shed 1 base, with 30 bases lying between them. Germline V lookup: CDR1 SGHRS, CDR2 YFSETQ. The chain's CDR3 is CASRLGLGKGAVGWNTEAFF. The CDR3 DNA reads TGCGCCAGCAGACTTGGGTTGGGTAAAGGGGCGGTTGGGTGGAACACTGAAGCTTTCTTT.

The chain joins TRBV5-1 to TRBJ1-6; 7 bases match TRBD1. The CDR3 consists of 15 residues. J was trimmed by 7 bases and V by 0 bases; bases with no gene match: 4. Germline CDR1 is SGHRS and CDR2 is YFSETQ. CDR3 in DNA: TGCGCCAGCAGCTTGGTTGACAGGGAGAATTCACCCCTCCACTTT. Translation gives CASSLVDRENSPLHF.

The J gene is TRBJ1-3, the V gene TRBV7-3, with D hard to call. CDR3 length equals 15 residues. CDR1 and CDR2 (germline): SGHTA, FQGTGA. V was pared by 2 bases and J by 9 bases, with 17 bases between. The CDR3 nucleotides are TGTGCCAGCAGCTTAGGCCCGGACTTCGCGGGCACCATATATTTT. Encoded protein: CASSLGPDFAGTIYF.

This clone turned up a few times. This chain uses TRBV6-6 with TRBJ2-3; 14 bases match TRBD2. Germline CDR1 MNHNY, CDR2 SVGAGI (reference sequence). J gave up 4 bases and V 6 bases, and 3 bases lay outside the gene matches. CDR3 length equals 15 residues. The CDR3 loop reads CASRGLAGAADTQYF. The CDR3 nucleotides are TGTGCCAGCAGGGGACTAGCGGGAGCGGCAGATACGCAGTATTTT.

The V call is TRBV9, the J call TRBJ1-1; D not certain. The V end was cut by 0 bases, the J end by 4 bases, with 7 bases between. This CDR3 spans 13 amino acids. Germline V gene lookup returns CDR1 SGDLS and CDR2 YYNGEE. The CDR3 loop reads CASSVAQVTEAFF. In DNA form, the CDR3 reads TGTGCCAGCAGCGTAGCGCAGGTCACTGAAGCTTTCTTT.

This sequence joins TRBV7-8 and TRBJ1-1; D might be TRBD1 (5 bases). The CDR3 runs 13 residues. Trimming took 2 bases from V and 9 from J, leaving 13 bases between them. Germline V gives CDR1 SGHVS, CDR2 FQNEAQ. The CDR3 nucleotides read TGTGCCAGCAGCTTAATCGGCCAGGGTCAAGCTTTCTTT. Translation: CASSLIGQGQAFF.

The chain has TRBV29-1 and TRBJ2-5; 8 bases agree with TRBD2. The CDR3 is 12 residues long. The germline CDR1 and CDR2 sequences are SQVTM and ANQGSEA. Trimming removed 7 bases from V and 5 bases from J; junction bases left unmatched: 6. The CDR3 region is CSAERGGETQYF. Written as DNA, the CDR3 is TGCAGCGCCGAACGGGGGGGTGAGACCCAGTACTTC.

V usage is TRBV16 and J usage is TRBJ2-3, with D possibly being TRBD2 (5 bases). CDR1 and CDR2 (germline): KGHSY, FQNENV. V gave up 0 bases and J gave up 4 bases, with 11 bases separating them. The CDR3 totals 15 residues. CDR3 region: CASSQSLAMADTQYF. In DNA form, the CDR3 reads TGTGCCAGCAGCCAATCGTTAGCGATGGCAGATACGCAGTATTTT. Full variable domain (missing parts from reference TRBV16 and TRBJ2-3): GEEVAQTPKHLVRGEGQKAKLYCAPIKGHSYVFWYQQVLKNEFKFLISFQNENVFDETGMPKERFSAKCLPNSPCSLEIQATKLEDSAVYFCASSQSLAMADTQYFGPGTRLTVL.

This clone showed up just a few times. J is TRBJ2-3 and V is TRBV4-3; D is unresolved. Germline assignment: CDR1 LGHNA and CDR2 YSLEER. This CDR3 has 15 residues. The V end lost 1 base, the J end lost 0 bases, and 8 bases lay between the germline ends. The CDR3 nucleotides are TGCGCCAGCAGCCAAGCGGCCAGGAGCACAGATACGCAGTATTTT. It specifies CASSQAARSTDTQYF.

The gene calls are TRBV13 and TRBJ2-3; tentative D call: TRBD1 (5 bases). The V and J ends lost 2 bases and 1 base respectively, with 13 bases between them. The CDR3 consists of 16 residues. CDR1 and CDR2 from the germline V gene are PRHDT and FYEKMQ (reference sequence). CDR3 nucleotide sequence: TGTGCCAGCAGCTTACGACAGCCTCTAGGCACAGATACGCAGTATTTT. Amino acid sequence: CASSLRQPLGTDTQYF.

The chain is built from TRBV6-5 and TRBJ2-2; D perhaps matches TRBD2 (8 bases). CDR3 length: 15 amino acids. Germline CDR1 is MNHEY and CDR2 is SVGAGI. V lost 8 bases and J lost 5, with 18 bases in between. CDR3 sequence (DNA): TGTGCCAGCTCGATCGGGAGGGGGCCAACCGGGGAGCTGTTTTTT. Translated: CASSIGRGPTGELFF.

V is TRBV7-2 and J is TRBJ2-7, with 10 bases identical to TRBD2. From germline, CDR1 is SGHTA and CDR2 FQGNSA. The CDR3 runs to 13 residues. Losses at the gene ends were 6 bases for V and 11 bases for J; bases not matched to a gene: 10. The DNA for the CDR3 is TGTGCCAGCAGTTCACCTACTAGCGGGAAGGAGTACTTC. Encoded protein: CASSSPTSGKEYF.

V is TRBV9 and J is TRBJ1-6; 7 bases match TRBD1. CDR1 is SGDLS and CDR2 is YYNGEE in the germline V gene. This CDR3 has 15 amino acids. V lost 4 bases to trimming and J lost 9 bases; unmatched junction nucleotides: 10. The CDR3 spells CASSPGSPGGSPLHF. Written as DNA, the CDR3 is TGTGCCAGCAGCCCAGGATCGCCAGGGGGTTCACCCCTCCACTTT.

V usage is TRBV5-1 and J usage is TRBJ2-7; 7 bases are a match to TRBD1. Germline V lookup: CDR1 SGHRS, CDR2 YFSETQ. Losses at the gene ends were 2 bases for V and 0 bases for J; bases not matched to a gene: 5. The CDR3 is 15 amino acids. CDR3 sequence reads: CASSLRGQHSYEQYF. The CDR3 bases are TGCGCCAGCAGCTTACGGGGACAGCACTCCTACGAGCAGTACTTC.

This clone was recorded only once. The chain carries TRBV9 and TRBJ2-3, with 8 bases that match TRBD2. The CDR3 contains 18 residues. CDR1 and CDR2 from the germline V gene are SGDLS and YYNGEE. V lost 1 base, J lost 1 base, and 11 bases stayed unmatched. CDR3 nucleotide sequence: TGTGCCAGCAGCGTAAGCTGGATAGCGGGAAGGGGCACAGATACGCAGTATTTT. Its protein product is CASSVSWIAGRGTDTQYF. Supplemented by reference TRBV9 and TRBJ2-3, the full variable domain reads DSGVTQTPKHLITATGQRVTLRCSPRSGDLSVYWYQQSLDQGLQFLIQYYNGEERAKGNILERFSAQQFPDLHSELNLSSLELGDSALYFCASSVSWIAGRGTDTQYFGPGTRLTVL.

This clone appeared once. V usage is TRBV19 and J usage is TRBJ1-1, with D possibly matching TRBD1 (5 bases). This CDR3 is built from 15 residues. CDR1 LNHDA and CDR2 SQIVND come from the germline V gene (reference sequence). The V end lost 7 bases, the J end lost 1 base, and 16 bases lay between the germline ends. This CDR3 reads CASKWAGLRNTEAFF. The DNA for the CDR3 is TGTGCCAGTAAGTGGGCGGGGCTCCGGAACACTGAAGCTTTCTTT.

This clone was detected once. The chain joins TRBV4-3 to TRBJ2-7, with TRBD1 as a possible D gene (5 bases). Germline CDR1 LGHNA, CDR2 YSLEER. This CDR3 contains 21 residues. V lost 5 bases, J lost 4 bases, and 36 bases lay in between. The CDR3 is CASSKSRSRASRSFCFYEQYF. The CDR3 nucleotides are TGCGCCAGCAGCAAAAGCCGGTCCAGGGCGTCGCGAAGTTTTTGTTTTTACGAGCAGTACTTC.

This clone appeared a few times. The V gene is TRBV5-4, the J gene TRBJ1-1; D gene uncertain. Germline V lookup: CDR1 SGHNT, CDR2 YYREEE (reference sequence). V was cut by 4 bases and J by 1 base, with 14 bases left in between. The length of the CDR3 is 15 residues. This chain's CDR3 is CASSVRNRPNTEAFF. CDR3 nucleotides: TGTGCCAGCAGCGTCCGGAACAGACCGAACACTGAAGCTTTCTTT. The whole variable domain, remainder taken from reference TRBV5-4 and TRBJ1-1, is ETGVTQSPTHLIKTRGQQVTLRCSSQSGHNTVSWYQQALGQGPQFIFQYYREEENGRGNFPPRFSGLQFPNYSSELNVNALELDDSALYLCASSVRNRPNTEAFFGQGTRLTVV.

The V gene is TRBV2, the J gene TRBJ2-7, with 7 bases fitting TRBD1. Germline CDR1 SNHLY, CDR2 FYNNEI. J lost 1 base, V lost 8 bases, and 8 bases had no gene match. This CDR3 is built from 14 residues. The CDR3 sequence: CASGRQGISYEQYF. The CDR3 bases are TGTGCCAGCGGTCGACAGGGTATTTCCTACGAGCAGTACTTC. The full variable domain, completed using reference TRBV2 and TRBJ2-7, is EPEVTQTPSHQVTQMGQEVILRCVPISNHLYFYWYRQILGQKVEFLVSFYNNEISEKSEIFDDQFSVERPDGSNFTLKIRSTKLEDSAMYFCASGRQGISYEQYFGPGTRLTVT.

The V and J genes are TRBV5-1 and TRBJ2-5; TRBD1 matches at 7 bases. CDR3 length: 16 amino acids. Looked up from germline, CDR1 is SGHRS and CDR2 is YFSETQ. V trimming: 4 bases; J trimming: 5 bases; junction bases outside the gene matches: 14. The CDR3 bases are TGCGCCAGCAGCCTAGGACAGGTCTCGAGTGGGGAGACCCAGTACTTC. This encodes CASSLGQVSSGETQYF.

As regards this clone: Mismatch with germline at one junction end may stem from a read error. The J gene is TRBJ1-2, the V gene TRBV7-7; perhaps TRBD1 as D (6 bases). The CDR3 has 15 residues. Germline lookup yields CDR1 SSHAT and CDR2 FNYEAQ (reference sequence). The CDR3 coding sequence is TGTGCTAGCAGCTTAAGGGTCAGGGGATGGTATGGCTACACCTTC. It translates to CASSLRVRGWYGYTF.

The V call is TRBV21-1, the J call TRBJ2-3; TRBD2 is the table's D call, not checked against the DNA. TRBV21-1 is flagged as a pseudogene. The CDR3 spans 16 residues. Here the CDR3 DNA reads TGTGCCAGCAGCAAAGCTCTAGCGGGACACACAGATACGCAGTATTTT. Amino acids: CASSKALAGHTDTQYF.

The chain employs TRBV6-1 and TRBJ2-3; TRBD2 matches 13 bases. Germline loops: CDR1 MNHNS, CDR2 SASEGT. The CDR3 is made up of 15 amino acids. V lost 7 bases and J lost 6; bases outside the gene matches: 7. The DNA of the CDR3 is TGTGCCAGCATTAAGACTAGCGGGAGGTTGGATACGCAGTATTTT. Translated: CASIKTSGRLDTQYF.

The J gene is TRBJ1-4, the V gene TRBV5-6; D ambiguous. V was pared by 2 bases and J by 8 bases, with 13 bases between. The CDR3 runs to 14 residues. Looked up from germline, CDR1 is SGHDT and CDR2 is YYEEEE. The CDR3 DNA reads as TGTGCCAGCAGCTTTCCAACCGGCGGAGAAAAACTGTTTTTT. Its protein product is CASSFPTGGEKLFF.